One and the same sample provided the 20 T cell receptor beta chains below, sequenced in a study of regulatory T cells in long-lasting Graves disease. CDR3-region Arm-PCR and iRepertoire HTBI primers produced the TCR beta libraries. In TCRdb, the multiplex PCR reads were re-called with MiXCR into one record per CDR3 protein. The table includes around 450,000 distinct CDR3 sequences, 20% to 25% detected once. Time point: persistent/refractory GD, antithyroid drugs over 5 years with positive TRAb. The authors made the TCR library using RNA they extracted from PBMCs. This specimen was peripheral blood mononuclear cells (PBMCs), taken when the disease was refractory, from a patient treated with antithyroid drugs. The receptors derive from a female donor with Graves disease.

The sample holds many counts of this clonotype. This chain joins TRBV6-1 and TRBJ1-1; D is undetermined. V was shortened by 6 bases and J by 1 base, with 12 bases between the two germline ends. Germline CDR1 is MNHNS and CDR2 is SASEGT. This CDR3 is 14 amino acids long. The CDR3 sequence is CASSSGQRNTEAFF. The CDR3 nucleotides are TGTGCCAGCAGCTCCGGGCAGAGGAACACTGAAGCTTTCTTT.

The sample holds many counts of this clonotype. The CDR3 is CATRGQGNYGYTF. The CDR3 nucleotides read TGTGCCACCAGGGGACAGGGGAACTATGGCTACACCTTC. The rearrangement links TRBV24-1 to TRBJ1-2, with 10 bases matching TRBD1. The V and J ends lost 7 bases and 2 bases, in that order; junction bases with no gene match: 0. This CDR3 has 13 residues. Germline V gene lookup returns CDR1 KGHDR and CDR2 SFDVKD.

This chain's CDR3 is CASGPAPGQETTEAFF. In DNA, the CDR3 is TGTGCCAGCGGGCCCGCACCGGGACAGGAAACCACTGAAGCTTTCTTT. This sequence joins TRBV6-1 and TRBJ1-1, with 8 bases aligning to TRBD1. The CDR3 loop spans 16 amino acids. In germline, CDR1 is MNHNS, CDR2 SASEGT. V was pared by 8 bases and J by 4 bases, with 15 bases of the junction left unmatched.

The chain carries TRBV12-3 or TRBV12-4 and TRBJ2-5; 10 bases are shared with TRBD2. There are 15 residues in the CDR3. V shed 10 bases and J 5 bases; nucleotides not matched to a gene: 13. CDR3 bases: TGTGCCACAAATATAGGGCTAGCGGGAGCTGAGACCCAGTACTTC. It specifies CATNIGLAGAETQYF.

Many counts were recorded for this clonotype. The chain is built from TRBV24-1 and TRBJ1-2, with 9 bases identical to TRBD1. Germline V gives CDR1 KGHDR, CDR2 SFDVKD. The CDR3 consists of 14 residues. V shed 11 bases and J 3 bases; nucleotides not matched to a gene: 9. The DNA of the CDR3 is TGTGCCATCGGACGTACAGGGGGCGACTATGGCTACACCTTC. Residues: CAIGRTGGDYGYTF.

This clonotype was recorded a few times. This chain links TRBV29-1 with TRBJ1-6, with D unresolved. CDR3 length equals 15 residues. Germline V gives CDR1 SQVTM, CDR2 ANQGSEA. The V end was cut by 7 bases, the J end by 0 bases, with 13 bases between. Written as DNA, the CDR3 is TGCAGCGCTATAATCTTGAGCTCCTATAATTCACCCCTCCACTTT. Its translation: CSAIILSSYNSPLHF.

This clonotype was observed at least ten times. The V and J genes are TRBV5-1 and TRBJ2-7; D gene ambiguous. Germline V gene sequence: CDR1 SGHRS, CDR2 YFSETQ. The length of the CDR3 is 14 residues. Between the trimmed V and J ends, which lost 4 bases and 4 bases, there was a span of 15 bases. CDR3 sequence reads: CASSPTAPPYEQYF. DNA of the CDR3: TGCGCCAGCAGCCCCACAGCCCCCCCTTACGAGCAGTACTTC.

This clonotype was counted between two and nine times. The chain uses TRBV19 and TRBJ1-2; 10 bases match TRBD1. The CDR3 length is 15 residues. Germline CDR1 reads LNHDA; CDR2 reads SQIVND (reference sequence). The J segment lost 5 bases and the V segment lost 6 bases, leaving 9 bases of the junction unmatched. The CDR3 DNA reads TGTGCCAGTAGAGCCCGGGGGACAGGGGATTATGGCTACACCTTC. Encoded protein: CASRARGTGDYGYTF.

This clonotype was seen many times. The chain uses TRBV12-3 or TRBV12-4 and TRBJ2-5; D is unclear. The V end was cut by 4 bases, the J end by 2 bases, with 11 bases between. The CDR3 runs 14 residues. CDR3 protein: CASSYDFNQETQYF. CDR3 DNA: TGTGCCAGCAGTTACGACTTCAATCAAGAGACCCAGTACTTC.

This clonotype was picked up a small number of times. This sequence joins TRBV6-1 and TRBJ2-5; TRBD2 matches at 13 bases. With V trimmed by 6 bases and J by 4 bases, 8 bases remained unmatched. The CDR3 consists of 16 residues. Germline V lookup: CDR1 MNHNS, CDR2 SASEGT. In DNA, the CDR3 is TGTGCCAGCAGCTCCCGGACTAGCGGGAGAGGAGAGACCCAGTACTTC. It yields the protein CASSSRTSGRGETQYF.

This clonotype came up a few times. The rearrangement uses TRBV20-1 and TRBJ2-1; 9 bases line up with TRBD2. The ends lost 2 bases at V and 1 base at J; junction bases unmatched: 3. Germline lookup yields CDR1 DFQATT and CDR2 SNEGSKA (reference sequence). The CDR3 spans 15 residues. The CDR3 DNA sequence: TGCAGTGCTAGACTAGCGGGGATATCCTACAATGAGCAGTTCTTC. Translating gives CSARLAGISYNEQFF.

This clonotype appeared a few times. V and J are TRBV4-1 and TRBJ2-5, with D perhaps TRBD1 (6 bases). V lost 0 bases to trimming and J lost 3 bases, with 17 bases between them. Germline CDR1 and CDR2: MGHRA and YSYEKL. The CDR3 contains 17 residues. DNA for the CDR3: TGCGCCAGCAGCCAAGATATGCCCGGGACACTTGAAGAGACCCAGTACTTC. Its protein is CASSQDMPGTLEETQYF.

This clonotype was observed many times. This chain connects TRBV7-2 to TRBJ1-5; the D is unclear. V lost 5 bases, J lost 0 bases, and 11 bases lay in between. Germline CDR1 and CDR2: SGHTA and FQGNSA. The CDR3 sequence is 15 residues long. CDR3 loop: CASSQFADSNQPQHF. In DNA, the CDR3 is TGTGCCAGCAGCCAGTTCGCGGATAGCAATCAGCCCCAGCATTTT.

The table lists this clonotype with many counts. The V gene is TRBV6-5, the J gene TRBJ2-7, with 7 bases that match TRBD1. V trimming: 2 bases; J trimming: 6 bases; junction bases outside the gene matches: 4. The germline CDR1 and CDR2 sequences are MNHEY and SVGAGI. The CDR3 is made up of 13 amino acids. As DNA, the CDR3 is TGTGCCAGCAGTTACCCCGACAGGGTCGAGCAGTACTTC. Protein product: CASSYPDRVEQYF.

This clonotype occurred many times. The genes are TRBV12-3 or TRBV12-4 and TRBJ2-5; TRBD2 is a possible D gene (5 bases). The CDR3 runs to 13 residues. Deletions cut 1 base from V and 5 bases from J, with 8 bases between. CDR3 DNA: TGTGCCAGCAGTTTAGGGGCGGGCGAGACCCAGTACTTC. Translation gives CASSLGAGETQYF.

This clonotype was counted only a few times. In DNA form, the CDR3 reads TGTGCCAGCTCACCAGACAGACGTAATGAAAAACTGTTTTTT. Its translation is CASSPDRRNEKLFF. V is TRBV18 and J is TRBJ1-4; possible D gene TRBD1, 5 bases. The V and J ends lost 2 bases and 4 bases respectively, with 8 bases between them. Germline assignment: CDR1 KGHSH and CDR2 LQKENI. The CDR3 consists of 14 residues. Combining the CDR3 with reference TRBV18 and TRBJ1-4 gives the whole variable domain NAGVMQNPRHLVRRRGQEARLRCSPMKGHSHVYWYRQLPEEGLKFMVYLQKENIIDESGMPKERFSAEFPKEGPSILRIQQVVRGDSAAYFCASSPDRRNEKLFFGSGTQLSVL.

This clonotype was seen many times. This chain links TRBV7-8 with TRBJ1-5; D gene ambiguous. The CDR3 length is 16 residues. Germline V CDR1 and CDR2: SGHVS, FQNEAQ. Deletions cut 2 bases from V and 2 bases from J, with 13 bases between. CDR3 amino acids: CASSLRPQGGNQPQHF. CDR3 DNA: TGTGCCAGCAGCTTACGACCCCAAGGCGGCAATCAGCCCCAGCATTTT.

The chain recombines TRBV24-1 with TRBJ1-5; tentative D call: TRBD1 (5 bases). Germline CDR1 KGHDR, CDR2 SFDVKD. CDR3 size: 14 residues. The V and J ends lost 5 bases and 3 bases respectively, with 10 bases between them. The CDR3: CATSGTGYNQPQHF. In DNA, the CDR3 is TGTGCCACCAGTGGAACAGGCTACAATCAGCCCCAGCATTTT.

The V gene is TRBV12-3 or TRBV12-4, the J gene TRBJ1-1, with TRBD1 matching 8 bases. CDR3 size: 15 residues. After removal of 8 bases from V and 5 bases from J, the junction contained 13 bases not matched to a gene. The CDR3 reads CASVAQGASGTEAFF. The DNA of the CDR3 is TGTGCCAGCGTCGCGCAGGGGGCATCGGGGACTGAAGCTTTCTTT.

This chain joins TRBV19 and TRBJ1-2, with no clear D. Between the trimmed V and J ends, which lost 6 bases and 3 bases, there was a span of 14 bases. Germline CDR1 is LNHDA and CDR2 is SQIVND (reference sequence). This CDR3 region has 14 residues. CDR3 in DNA: TGTGCCAGTAGGGGAGGTTGGTTTGACTATGGCTACACCTTC. This gives the protein CASRGGWFDYGYTF. Drawing the rest from reference TRBV19 and TRBJ1-2, the complete variable domain is DGGITQSPKYLFRKEGQNVTLSCEQNLNHDAMYWYRQDPGQGLRLIYYSQIVNDFQKGDIAEGYSVSREKKESFPLTVTSAQKNPTAFYLCASRGGWFDYGYTFGSGTRLTVV.